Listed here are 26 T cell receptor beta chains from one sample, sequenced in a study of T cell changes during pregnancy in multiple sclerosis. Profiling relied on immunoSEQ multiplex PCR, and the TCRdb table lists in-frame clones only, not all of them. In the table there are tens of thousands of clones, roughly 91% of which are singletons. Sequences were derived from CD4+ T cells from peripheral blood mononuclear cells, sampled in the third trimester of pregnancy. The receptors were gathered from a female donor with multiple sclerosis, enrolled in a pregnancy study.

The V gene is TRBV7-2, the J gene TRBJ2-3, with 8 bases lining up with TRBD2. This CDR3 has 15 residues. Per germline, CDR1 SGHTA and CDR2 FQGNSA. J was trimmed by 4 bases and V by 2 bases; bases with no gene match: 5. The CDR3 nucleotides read TGTGCCAGCAGCTTATTGCCGGGGGGGGCAGATACGCAGTATTTT. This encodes CASSLLPGGADTQYF.

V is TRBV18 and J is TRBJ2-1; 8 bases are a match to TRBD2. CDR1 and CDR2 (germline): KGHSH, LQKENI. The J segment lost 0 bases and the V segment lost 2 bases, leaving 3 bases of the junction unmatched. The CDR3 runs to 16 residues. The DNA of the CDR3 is TGTGCCAGCTCACCAGGCCGGGGGGGCTCCTACAATGAGCAGTTCTTC. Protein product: CASSPGRGGSYNEQFF.

DNA of the CDR3: TGTGCCAGCAGCCCGGGACTAGCGGGGGGGGATGAGCAGTTCTTC. The encoded protein is CASSPGLAGGDEQFF. This rearrangement joins TRBV4-2 to TRBJ2-1; 16 positions match TRBD2. Germline loops: CDR1 LGHNA, CDR2 YNFKEQ. The CDR3 runs to 15 residues. Trimming removed 4 bases from V and 8 bases from J; junction bases left unmatched: 2.

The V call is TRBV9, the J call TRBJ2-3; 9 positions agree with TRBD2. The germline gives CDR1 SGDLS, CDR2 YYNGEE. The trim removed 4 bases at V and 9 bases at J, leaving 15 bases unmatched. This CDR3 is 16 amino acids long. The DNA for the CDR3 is TGTGCCAGCAGCCCACGGACTAGCGCCGGAAGGGAGACGCAGTATTTT. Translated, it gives CASSPRTSAGRETQYF. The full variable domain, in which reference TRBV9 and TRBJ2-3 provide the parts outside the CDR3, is DSGVTQTPKHLITATGQRVTLRCSPRSGDLSVYWYQQSLDQGLQFLIQYYNGEERAKGNILERFSAQQFPDLHSELNLSSLELGDSALYFCASSPRTSAGRETQYFGPGTRLTVL.

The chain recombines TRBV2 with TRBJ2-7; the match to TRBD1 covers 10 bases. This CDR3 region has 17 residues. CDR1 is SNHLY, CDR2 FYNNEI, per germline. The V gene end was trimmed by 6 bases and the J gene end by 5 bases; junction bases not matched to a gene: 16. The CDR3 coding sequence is TGTGCCAGCAGCAGACGTCGGGGGACAGGGGACGTGCACGAGCAGTACTTC. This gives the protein CASSRRRGTGDVHEQYF.

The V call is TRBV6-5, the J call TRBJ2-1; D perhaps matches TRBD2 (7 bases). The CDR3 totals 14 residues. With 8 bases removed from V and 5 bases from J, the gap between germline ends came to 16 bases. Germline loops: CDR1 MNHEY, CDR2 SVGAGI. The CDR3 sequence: CASGRGAGNNEQFF. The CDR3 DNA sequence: TGTGCCAGCGGGAGGGGGGCAGGGAACAATGAGCAGTTCTTC.

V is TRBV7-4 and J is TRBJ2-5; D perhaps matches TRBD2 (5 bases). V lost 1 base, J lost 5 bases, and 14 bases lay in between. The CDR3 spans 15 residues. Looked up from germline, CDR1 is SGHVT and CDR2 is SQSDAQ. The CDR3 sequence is CASSLGPKRRETQYF. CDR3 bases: TGTGCCAGCAGCTTAGGGCCCAAAAGGAGGGAGACCCAGTACTTC.

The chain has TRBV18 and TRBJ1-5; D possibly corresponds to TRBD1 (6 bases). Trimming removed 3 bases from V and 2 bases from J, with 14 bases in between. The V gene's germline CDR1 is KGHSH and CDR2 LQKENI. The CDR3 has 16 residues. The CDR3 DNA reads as TGTGCCAGCTCACCTCCCTCGCCAGGGGGCAATCAGCCCCAGCATTTT. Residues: CASSPPSPGGNQPQHF.

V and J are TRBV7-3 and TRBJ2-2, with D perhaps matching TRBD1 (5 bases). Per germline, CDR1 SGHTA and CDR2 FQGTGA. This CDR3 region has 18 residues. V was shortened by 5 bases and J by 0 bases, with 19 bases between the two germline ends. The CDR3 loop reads CASSPQLGRITNTGELFF. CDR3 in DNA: TGTGCCAGCAGCCCCCAGTTGGGGCGGATAACGAACACCGGGGAGCTGTTTTTT.

The CDR3 region is CASSPSGTTKVEYEQYF. For the CDR3, the DNA is TGCGCCAGCAGCCCCTCCGGGACAACCAAGGTTGAATACGAGCAGTACTTC. The V gene is TRBV4-1, the J gene TRBJ2-7; weak D call: TRBD1 (6 bases). With 4 bases removed from V and 4 bases from J, the gap between germline ends came to 23 bases. Germline V gene lookup returns CDR1 MGHRA and CDR2 YSYEKL. The CDR3 runs to 17 residues.

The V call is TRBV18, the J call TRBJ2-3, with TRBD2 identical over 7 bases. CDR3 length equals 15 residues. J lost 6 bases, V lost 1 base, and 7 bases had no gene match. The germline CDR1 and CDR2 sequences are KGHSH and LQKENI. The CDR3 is CASSPRQGGSDTQYF. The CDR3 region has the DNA TGTGCCAGCTCACCACGGCAGGGAGGGAGTGATACGCAGTATTTT.

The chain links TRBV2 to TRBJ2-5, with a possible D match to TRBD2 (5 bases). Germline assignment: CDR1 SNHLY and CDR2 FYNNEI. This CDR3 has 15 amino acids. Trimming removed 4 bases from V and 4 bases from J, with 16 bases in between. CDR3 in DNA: TGTGCCAGCAGTGTGGAGCTTTTGGCGGGAGAGACCCAGTACTTC. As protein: CASSVELLAGETQYF.

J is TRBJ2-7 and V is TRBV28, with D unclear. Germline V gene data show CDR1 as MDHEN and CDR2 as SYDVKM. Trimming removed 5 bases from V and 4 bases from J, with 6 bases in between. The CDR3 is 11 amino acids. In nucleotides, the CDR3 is TGTGCCAGCAGTATTAATTACGAGCAGTACTTC. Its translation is CASSINYEQYF.

The CDR3 DNA reads TGTGCCAGCAGCTTTTTGACAGGGAGATACGAGCAGTACTTC. It is translated as CASSFLTGRYEQYF. The chain uses TRBV7-8 and TRBJ2-7; TRBD1 agrees at 7 bases. CDR1 is SGHVS and CDR2 is FQNEAQ in the germline V gene. The CDR3 runs to 14 residues. After removal of 3 bases from V and 4 bases from J, the junction contained 6 bases not matched to a gene.

The DNA of the CDR3 is TGTGCCACCAGACCGGGACAGACCTACGAGCAGTACTTC. Its protein product is CATRPGQTYEQYF. This chain uses TRBV15 with TRBJ2-7; 7 nucleotides match TRBD1. This CDR3 comprises 13 residues. From germline, CDR1 is LNHNV and CDR2 YYDKDF (reference sequence). V gave up 6 bases and J gave up 2 bases; unmatched junction bases: 4.

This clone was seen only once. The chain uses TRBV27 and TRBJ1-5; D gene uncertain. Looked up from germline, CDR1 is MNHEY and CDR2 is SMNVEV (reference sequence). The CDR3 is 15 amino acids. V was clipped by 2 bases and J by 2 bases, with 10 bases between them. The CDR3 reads CASSLDGRGNQPQHF. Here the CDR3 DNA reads TGTGCCAGCAGTTTAGATGGGCGGGGCAATCAGCCCCAGCATTTT.

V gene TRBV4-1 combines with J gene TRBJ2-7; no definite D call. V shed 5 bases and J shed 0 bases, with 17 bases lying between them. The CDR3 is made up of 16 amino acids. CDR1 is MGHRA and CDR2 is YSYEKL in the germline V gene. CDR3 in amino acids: CASSSPARAGSYEQYF. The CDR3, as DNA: TGCGCCAGCAGCTCCCCAGCCAGAGCAGGCTCCTACGAGCAGTACTTC.

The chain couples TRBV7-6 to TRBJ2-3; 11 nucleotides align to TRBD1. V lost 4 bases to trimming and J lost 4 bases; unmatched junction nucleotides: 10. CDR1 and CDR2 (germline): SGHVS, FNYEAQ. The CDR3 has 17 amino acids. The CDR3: CASSWGQGGAQADTQYF. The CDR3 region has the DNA TGTGCCAGCAGCTGGGGACAGGGGGGAGCCCAAGCAGATACGCAGTATTTT.

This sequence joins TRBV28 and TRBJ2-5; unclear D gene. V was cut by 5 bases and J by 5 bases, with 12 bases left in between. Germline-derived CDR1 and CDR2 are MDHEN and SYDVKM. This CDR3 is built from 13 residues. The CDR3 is CASSDTVWETQYF. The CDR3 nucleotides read TGTGCCAGCAGTGACACGGTGTGGGAGACCCAGTACTTC.

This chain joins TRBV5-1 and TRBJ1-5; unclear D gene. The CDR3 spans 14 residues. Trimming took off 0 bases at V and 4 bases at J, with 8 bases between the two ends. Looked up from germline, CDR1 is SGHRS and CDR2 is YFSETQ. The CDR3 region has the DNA TGCGCCAGCAGCTTGGGGGCAGTTAATCAGCCCCAGCATTTT. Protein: CASSLGAVNQPQHF.

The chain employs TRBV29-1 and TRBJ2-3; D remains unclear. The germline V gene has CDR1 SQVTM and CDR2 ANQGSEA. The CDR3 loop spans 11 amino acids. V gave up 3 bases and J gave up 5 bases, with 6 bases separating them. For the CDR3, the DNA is TGCAGCGTTGACTCGGGAGATACGCAGTATTTT. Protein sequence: CSVDSGDTQYF.

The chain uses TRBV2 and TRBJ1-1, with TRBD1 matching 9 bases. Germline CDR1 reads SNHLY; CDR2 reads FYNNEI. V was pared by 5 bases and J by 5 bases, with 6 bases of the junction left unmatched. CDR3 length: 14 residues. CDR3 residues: CASSNRGLGTEAFF. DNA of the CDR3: TGTGCCAGCAGTAACAGGGGGCTGGGGACTGAAGCTTTCTTT.

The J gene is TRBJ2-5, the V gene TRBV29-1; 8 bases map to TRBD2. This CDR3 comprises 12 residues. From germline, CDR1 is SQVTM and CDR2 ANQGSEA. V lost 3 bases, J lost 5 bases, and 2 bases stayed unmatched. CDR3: CSVDGGAETQYF. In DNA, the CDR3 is TGCAGCGTTGACGGGGGGGCCGAGACCCAGTACTTC.

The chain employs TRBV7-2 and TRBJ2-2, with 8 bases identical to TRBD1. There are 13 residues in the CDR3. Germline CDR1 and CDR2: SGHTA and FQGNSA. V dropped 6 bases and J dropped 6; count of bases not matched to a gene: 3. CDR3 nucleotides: TGTGCCAGCAGGGACAGGGAGGCCGGGGAGCTGTTTTTT. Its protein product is CASRDREAGELFF.

The CDR3 region has the DNA TGTGCCAGCAGCCCGAGGGGGTACGATGGAAACACCATATATTTT. The encoded protein is CASSPRGYDGNTIYF. This sequence joins TRBV5-5 and TRBJ1-3; D might be TRBD1 (6 bases). Germline V lookup: CDR1 SGHKS, CDR2 YYEKEE (reference sequence). Trimming pared 4 bases from V and 3 bases from J, leaving 14 bases between. The CDR3 consists of 15 residues.

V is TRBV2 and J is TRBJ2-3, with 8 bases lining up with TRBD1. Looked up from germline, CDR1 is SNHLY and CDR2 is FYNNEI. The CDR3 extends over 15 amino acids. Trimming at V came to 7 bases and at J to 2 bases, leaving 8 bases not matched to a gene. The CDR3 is CASTSDRANTDTQYF. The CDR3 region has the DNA TGTGCCAGCACCTCGGACAGGGCGAACACAGATACGCAGTATTTT.